Listed below are T cell receptor beta chains from one sample, sequenced in a study of chemoradiotherapy in HPV16-positive cancers. Sequencing was performed with immunoSEQ multiplex PCR; in TCRdb, only in-frame clones are kept and a portion is missing. The table records fewer than 4,500 clones, 94% of them present only once. This sample was taken from a patient who underwent chemoradiotherapy. Every receptor here comes from a human donor with HPV-associated anogenital cancer. Each CDR3 is given with its conserved first and last residue. Fields, in order: CDR3 DNA, CDR3 protein, J gene, D gene, V gene, clone size. A D gene is named only where the DNA matches it firmly. Clone size is not always given. Where it is, it says once, few, many or a class for expanded clones.

DNA: TGTGCCAGCAGCTCTCATCCCCGTGAAGCTTTCTTT
CDR3: CASSSHPREAFF
J: TRBJ1-1
D: NA
V: TRBV5-4
size: NA

DNA: TGTGCCAGCAGCTTGAGACGGGATCAGCCCCAGCATTTT
CDR3: CASSLRRDQPQHF
J: TRBJ1-5
D: NA
V: TRBV13
size: NA

DNA: TGTGCCAGCACCCATTCCACATGGGGCGCTTTCTTT
CDR3: CASTHSTWGAFF
J: TRBJ1-1
D: NA
V: TRBV28
size: NA

DNA: TGTGCCAGCAGCCTCTTCGGGGGGGTCTATGGCTACACCTTC
CDR3: CASSLFGGVYGYTF
J: TRBJ1-2
D: NA
V: TRBV27
size: NA

DNA: TGTGCCAGCAGTGATTGGACAGTTCAAGAGACCCAGTACTTC
CDR3: CASSDWTVQETQYF
J: TRBJ2-5
D: NA
V: TRBV6-1
size: NA

DNA: TGTGCCAGCAGCGTAGGGGACAGGGAACGACTCTCTGGAAACACCATATATTTT
CDR3: CASSVGDRERLSGNTIYF
J: TRBJ1-3
D: TRBD1
V: TRBV9
size: NA

DNA: TGTGCCAGCAGCTTAGAAGCAGTCCCATCTTATGGCTACACCTTC
CDR3: CASSLEAVPSYGYTF
J: TRBJ1-2
D: NA
V: TRBV7-6
size: NA

DNA: TGTGCCAGCAGTTTAGCCGGGACAGACTTCTGGTACTTC
CDR3: CASSLAGTDFWYF
J: TRBJ2-7
D: TRBD1
V: TRBV28
size: once

DNA: TGTGCCAGCGGCGGGTCTAACTATGGCTACACCTTC
CDR3: CASGGSNYGYTF
J: TRBJ1-2
D: NA
V: TRBV7-8
size: NA

DNA: TGTGCCAGCAGGGTCATTACAGGCAGCTATGGCTACACCTTC
CDR3: CASRVITGSYGYTF
J: TRBJ1-2
D: NA
V: TRBV28
size: NA

DNA: TGTGCCAGCAGCCAAGTCCTGACAGGGGCTGGAAACACCATATATTTT
CDR3: CASSQVLTGAGNTIYF
J: TRBJ1-3
D: TRBD1
V: TRBV4-2
size: NA

DNA: TGTGCCAGCAGGTCGCAGGGACAGAGCCTTTCTGAAGCTTTCTTT
CDR3: CASRSQGQSLSEAFF
J: TRBJ1-1
D: TRBD1
V: TRBV28
size: NA

DNA: TGTGCCAGCACGTCAGGGGATGCTTCGCCCCAGCATTTT
CDR3: CASTSGDASPQHF
J: TRBJ1-5
D: NA
V: TRBV6-1
size: NA

DNA: TGCGCCAGCAGCCTTGGGACAGTAGCCTACGAGCAGTACTTC
CDR3: CASSLGTVAYEQYF
J: TRBJ2-7
D: TRBD1
V: TRBV4-3
size: NA

DNA: TGTGCCAGCAGTTTAAGACAGGGGTACACTGAAGCTTTCTTT
CDR3: CASSLRQGYTEAFF
J: TRBJ1-1
D: TRBD1
V: TRBV28
size: NA

DNA: TGTGCCAGCAGCGGAGCGGGGGGGCCCTCCTACGAGCAGTACTTC
CDR3: CASSGAGGPSYEQYF
J: TRBJ2-7
D: TRBD2
V: TRBV27
size: once

DNA: TGTGCCAGTAGTAGTGATGCGCGGGGGGACCTACAGAGCGAGCAGTACTTC
CDR3: CASSSDARGDLQSEQYF
J: TRBJ2-7
D: TRBD2
V: TRBV19
size: NA

DNA: TGTGCCAGCAGCCCTAGGGATGGGCAGTTCTTC
CDR3: CASSPRDGQFF
J: TRBJ2-1
D: NA
V: TRBV6-6
size: NA

DNA: TGCAGCGTTGGCAGGGATGGAACAAATGAAAAACTGTTTTTT
CDR3: CSVGRDGTNEKLFF
J: TRBJ1-4
D: NA
V: TRBV29-1
size: NA

DNA: TGTGCCAGCAGCTCGCCGGTGTCAGTACACAATGAGCAGTTCTTC
CDR3: CASSSPVSVHNEQFF
J: TRBJ2-1
D: NA
V: TRBV11-2
size: NA

DNA: TGCAGCGTCGAACGGGACAGCTCCTACAATGAGCAGTTCTTC
CDR3: CSVERDSSYNEQFF
J: TRBJ2-1
D: TRBD1
V: TRBV29-1
size: few

DNA: TGTGCCAGCAGATGGGAGGGTTCCTACGAGCAGTACTTC
CDR3: CASRWEGSYEQYF
J: TRBJ2-7
D: TRBD2
V: TRBV2
size: NA

DNA: TGTGCCTGGAAAGGGTACGAGCAGTACTTC
CDR3: CAWKGYEQYF
J: TRBJ2-7
D: NA
V: TRBV30
size: NA

DNA: TGTGCCAGCAGCAGACACCGGGACGGGTTTTATAATTCACCCCTCCACTTT
CDR3: CASSRHRDGFYNSPLHF
J: TRBJ1-6
D: NA
V: TRBV28
size: NA

DNA: TGTGCCAGTAGTACACCGGACAGGGCCTACGAGCAGTACTTC
CDR3: CASSTPDRAYEQYF
J: TRBJ2-7
D: TRBD1
V: TRBV19
size: once

DNA: TGCGCCAGCAGCTCCTTACAGGGGGAGAACACTGAAGCTTTCTTT
CDR3: CASSSLQGENTEAFF
J: TRBJ1-1
D: TRBD1
V: TRBV5-1
size: NA